This T cell receptor beta chain came from a study of blood T cells in healthy people across ages. The table lists this clonotype with a few counts. Its antigen remains unknown. Through a sample-barcoded 5' primer and a J-beta primer mix, a second PCR was run for roughly 7 to 11 cycles. TCRdb fed the 5' RACE reads into MiXCR, producing one record per CDR3 protein. The data hold 600,000 or so distinct CDR3 sequences, with less than 35% observed a single time. This CDR3 is built from 15 residues. Germline V lookup: CDR1 SGHDN, CDR2 FVKESK. Losses at the gene ends were 2 bases for V and 1 base for J; bases not matched to a gene: 2. General observations from the study: Long-lived donors had more naive CD4+ cells and higher diversity than aged donors. No one knew whether donors had CMV, which possibly confounded expanded clonotype changes. Researchers deemed the diversity estimates from one million T cells underestimates. TCR beta diversity per million T cells fell roughly linearly with age.

The sample comprised blood. The clonotype was recovered from a woman over 75 in good health. V gene TRBV14 combines with J gene TRBJ2-5, with 9 nucleotides matching TRBD1. The CDR3 sequence: CASSQRGQGQETQYF. The CDR3 region has the DNA TGTGCCAGCAGCCAAAGGGGACAGGGCCAAGAGACCCAGTACTTC.